One sample yielded the 14 T cell receptor beta chains listed below, sequenced in a study of cytomegalovirus exposure and HLA in healthy donors (dated by TCRdb to 2016 to 2017). The library was generated by the immunoSEQ multiplex PCR assay. TCRdb obtained this table from immuneACCESS and retained in-frame rearrangements with V and J assigned. These tables miss some clones; where compared with another copy, unresolved V genes account for less than half of the shortfall, and the remainder is unexplained. The table for this sample lists more than 95,000 clones; about 91% of them were counted only once. Around 2% of the sample lies in the top ten. The specimen was PBMCs. The receptors shown here come from a man between 18 and 35 years old in good health and CMV-seronegative.

This clone has just a few counts. The V and J genes are TRBV25-1 and TRBJ2-1; the match to TRBD2 covers 7 bases. In germline, CDR1 is MGHDK, CDR2 SYGVNS. The CDR3 has 16 amino acids. V was pared by 0 bases and J by 7 bases, with 9 bases of the junction left unmatched. The CDR3 sequence is CASSEYGEGVGNEQFF. The CDR3 DNA follows: TGTGCCAGCAGTGAATATGGGGAGGGAGTGGGGAATGAGCAGTTCTTC.

The DNA for the CDR3 is TGCGCCAGCAGCTTCGGACAGGGGGTGGAGGCCTATGGCTACACCTTC. Its translation: CASSFGQGVEAYGYTF. This chain uses TRBV5-1 with TRBJ1-2; 10 bases map to TRBD1. Germline V gives CDR1 SGHRS, CDR2 YFSETQ. The CDR3 totals 16 residues. J lost 4 bases, V lost 2 bases, and 8 bases had no gene match. The variable domain in full, completed from reference TRBV5-1 and TRBJ1-2, reads KAGVTQTPRYLIKTRGQQVTLSCSPISGHRSVSWYQQTPGQGLQFLFEYFSETQRNKGNFPGRFSGRQFSNSRSEMNVSTLELGDSALYLCASSFGQGVEAYGYTFGSGTRLTVV.

V usage is TRBV21-1 and J usage is TRBJ1-5; the D call in the table, TRBD1, was not verified against the DNA. TRBV21-1 is reported as a pseudogene. This CDR3 comprises 16 residues. CDR3: CASSKDPTDSNQPQHF. The DNA for the CDR3 is TGTGCCAGCAGCAAAGACCCGACAGATAGCAATCAGCCCCAGCATTTT.

V usage is TRBV19 and J usage is TRBJ2-1; the match to TRBD2 covers 14 bases. This CDR3 region has 14 residues. Germline V lookup: CDR1 LNHDA, CDR2 SQIVND (reference sequence). V shed 5 bases, J shed 9 bases, and the junction held 3 bases outside the gene matches. In nucleotides, the CDR3 is TGTGCCAGTAGTGGGACTAGCGGGAGCACTGAGCAGTTCTTC. Its protein is CASSGTSGSTEQFF.

V usage is TRBV2 and J usage is TRBJ1-2, with 8 bases fitting TRBD1. The CDR3 spans 15 residues. The V and J ends lost 7 bases and 8 bases, in that order; junction bases with no gene match: 15. Looked up from germline, CDR1 is SNHLY and CDR2 is FYNNEI. The DNA for the CDR3 is TGTGCCAGCAATACCCCGGGACAGGATCCTCAAGGCTACACCTTC. Its translation: CASNTPGQDPQGYTF. Variable domain in full (rest from reference TRBV2 and TRBJ1-2): EPEVTQTPSHQVTQMGQEVILRCVPISNHLYFYWYRQILGQKVEFLVSFYNNEISEKSEIFDDQFSVERPDGSNFTLKIRSTKLEDSAMYFCASNTPGQDPQGYTFGSGTRLTVV.

The chain carries TRBV2 and TRBJ1-1; tentative D call: TRBD1 (5 bases). Germline lookup yields CDR1 SNHLY and CDR2 FYNNEI. The CDR3 has 12 residues. V was shortened by 10 bases and J by 11 bases, with 20 bases between the two germline ends. This CDR3 is CATDYQGPAAFF. The CDR3 nucleotides are TGTGCCACGGACTACCAGGGCCCGGCGGCTTTCTTT.

The chain uses TRBV28 and TRBJ1-1; perhaps TRBD1 as D (5 bases). This CDR3 contains 15 residues. V was cut by 4 bases and J by 3 bases, with 15 bases left in between. CDR1 MDHEN and CDR2 SYDVKM come from the germline V gene. Here the CDR3 DNA reads TGTGCCAGCAGTTCCCCTCAGGGAGGGGACACTGAAGCTTTCTTT. Translating it yields CASSSPQGGDTEAFF.

The rearrangement joins TRBV6-6 to TRBJ1-1; D is unresolved. Germline CDR1 reads MNHNY; CDR2 reads SVGAGI (reference sequence). V was pared by 0 bases and J by 7 bases, with 12 bases between. The CDR3 loop spans 14 amino acids. CDR3 sequence: CASSYSQVLDEAFF. In nucleotides, the CDR3 is TGTGCCAGCAGTTACTCTCAGGTACTGGATGAAGCTTTCTTT.

The rearrangement links TRBV2 to TRBJ1-4, with D hard to call. Looked up from germline, CDR1 is SNHLY and CDR2 is FYNNEI. The V and J ends lost 2 bases and 7 bases respectively, with 8 bases between them. The CDR3 is 13 residues long. This CDR3 reads CASSERWSEKLFF. In DNA, the CDR3 is TGTGCCAGCAGTGAACGATGGAGTGAAAAACTGTTTTTT.

This clone occurred once. The chain uses TRBV2 and TRBJ2-7; TRBD2 matches 9 bases. CDR3 length: 15 residues. Per the germline V gene, CDR1 is SNHLY and CDR2 is FYNNEI. The V gene end was trimmed by 6 bases and the J gene end by 2 bases; junction bases not matched to a gene: 8. In DNA, the CDR3 is TGTGCCAGCAGGAGATTAGCGGGAGAACCCTACGAGCAGTACTTC. Translating gives CASRRLAGEPYEQYF.

In its sample, this clone was seen once. The V and J genes are TRBV5-1 and TRBJ2-1; D perhaps matches TRBD1 (5 bases). The CDR3 extends over 15 amino acids. Germline V lookup: CDR1 SGHRS, CDR2 YFSETQ. Trimming took off 0 bases at V and 4 bases at J, with 11 bases between the two ends. The CDR3 is CASSLGQGRYNEQFF. The DNA of the CDR3 is TGCGCCAGCAGCTTGGGCCAGGGCCGTTACAATGAGCAGTTCTTC.

The chain is built from TRBV5-4 and TRBJ2-5; D is perhaps TRBD1 (6 bases). The CDR3 totals 15 residues. Germline CDR1 reads SGHNT; CDR2 reads YYREEE (reference sequence). V was pared by 4 bases and J by 1 base, with 14 bases between. CDR3 amino acids: CASSKYGQLQETQYF. CDR3 DNA sequence: TGTGCCAGCAGCAAATACGGACAGCTCCAAGAGACCCAGTACTTC.

CDR3 amino acids: CASSLGTGTYEQYF. The CDR3 coding sequence is TGTGCCAGCAGTCTTGGGACAGGGACCTACGAGCAGTACTTC. The V and J genes are TRBV28 and TRBJ2-7; 9 positions agree with TRBD1. Trimming at V came to 5 bases and at J to 2 bases, leaving 4 bases not matched to a gene. The CDR3 extends over 14 amino acids. Germline V gives CDR1 MDHEN, CDR2 SYDVKM. The complete variable domain, with remaining parts taken from reference TRBV28 and TRBJ2-7, reads DVKVTQSSRYLVKRTGEKVFLECVQDMDHENMFWYRQDPGLGLRLIYFSYDVKMKEKGDIPEGYSVSREKKERFSLILESASTNQTSMYLCASSLGTGTYEQYFGPGTRLTVT.

This sequence joins TRBV23-1 and TRBJ2-2; unclear D gene. TRBV23-1 is designated an ORF whose function remains uncertain. The CDR3 consists of 13 residues. The V and J ends lost 2 bases and 4 bases respectively, with 5 bases between them. CDR3 sequence (DNA): TGCGCCAGCAGTCAAAAGAGCACCGGGGAGCTGTTTTTT. As protein: CASSQKSTGELFF.